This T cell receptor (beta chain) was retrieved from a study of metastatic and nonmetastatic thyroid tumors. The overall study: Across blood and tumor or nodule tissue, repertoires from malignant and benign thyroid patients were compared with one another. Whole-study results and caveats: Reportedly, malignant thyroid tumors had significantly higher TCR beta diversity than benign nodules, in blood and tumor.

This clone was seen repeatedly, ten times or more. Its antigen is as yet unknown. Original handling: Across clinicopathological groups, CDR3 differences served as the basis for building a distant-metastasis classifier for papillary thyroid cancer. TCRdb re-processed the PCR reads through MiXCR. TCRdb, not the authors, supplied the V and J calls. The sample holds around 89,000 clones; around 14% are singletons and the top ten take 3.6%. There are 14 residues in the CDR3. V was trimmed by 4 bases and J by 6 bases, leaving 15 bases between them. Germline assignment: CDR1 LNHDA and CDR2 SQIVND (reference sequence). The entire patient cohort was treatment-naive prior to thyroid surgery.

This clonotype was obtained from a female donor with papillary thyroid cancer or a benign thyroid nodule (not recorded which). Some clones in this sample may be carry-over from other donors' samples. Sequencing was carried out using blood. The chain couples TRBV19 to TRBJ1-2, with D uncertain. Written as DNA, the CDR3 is TGTGCCAGTAGTACAATAACTGTGGGAAATGGCTACACCTTC. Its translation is CASSTITVGNGYTF.